These 5 T cell receptor beta chains came from one sample sequenced in a study of blood T cells in healthy people across ages. A second PCR of roughly 7 to 11 cycles used a sample-barcoded 5' primer and a J-beta primer mix. Each CDR3 protein gets one entry after TCRdb re-called the 5' RACE reads with MiXCR. Among around 900,000 distinct CDR3 sequences listed, less than 35% were seen once. Source material: blood. The receptors here all came from an elderly woman in good health.

The V call is TRBV3-1, the J call TRBJ1-6; 10 nucleotides agree with TRBD1. Germline V gives CDR1 LGHDT, CDR2 YNNKEL (reference sequence). V lost 1 base and J lost 10; bases outside the gene matches: 13. CDR3 size: 18 residues. The CDR3 is CASSQGPGTGAVVSPLHF. The CDR3 bases are TGTGCCAGCAGCCAAGGTCCCGGGACAGGGGCGGTGGTCTCACCCCTCCACTTT.

Worth noting for this clonotype: The junction departs from the called germline gene at one end, perhaps through a read error. The V and J genes are TRBV7-9 and TRBJ2-2; 9 bases match TRBD1. CDR1 and CDR2 from the germline V gene are SEHNR and FQNEAQ (reference sequence). This CDR3 comprises 15 residues. The CDR3 DNA sequence: TGTGCCAGCAGCCACTTTACAGGGGGCACCGGGAAGCTGTTTTTT. This translates into CASSHFTGGTGKLFF.

In the case of this clonotype: Sequence at one end of the junction differs from germline and may be a read error. The chain employs TRBV4-1 and TRBJ2-5; tentative D call: TRBD1 (5 bases). CDR1 and CDR2 from the germline V gene are MGHRA and YSYEKL. The CDR3 runs to 15 residues. The CDR3 DNA reads as TGCGCCGGCAGCCGAAAACAGGTGATACAAGAGACCCAGTACTTC. It encodes CAGSRKQVIQETQYF.

On this clonotype itself: A single base separates this from a much larger clone, so it may be a read error. This chain connects TRBV6-2 or TRBV6-3 to TRBJ2-1; 9 bases map to TRBD2. V was clipped by 4 bases and J by 13 bases; unmatched bases: 17. The germline gives CDR1 MNHEY, CDR2 SVGEGT. This CDR3 has 16 amino acids. CDR3 bases: TGTGCCAGCAGTTTGGTTCTGCCGGGACTAGCAGAGACCCAGTTCTTC. The encoded protein is CASSLVLPGLAETQFF.

This clonotype showed up many times. The V call is TRBV7-9, the J call TRBJ2-5, with a possible D match to TRBD2 (5 bases). The CDR3 contains 14 residues. The germline gives CDR1 SEHNR, CDR2 FQNEAQ (reference sequence). The V gene lost 5 bases and the J gene lost 2 bases, with 12 bases spanning the gap. CDR3 sequence (DNA): TGTGCCAGCAGCCGAAAGGGAGTACAAGAGACCCAGTACTTC. Protein: CASSRKGVQETQYF.